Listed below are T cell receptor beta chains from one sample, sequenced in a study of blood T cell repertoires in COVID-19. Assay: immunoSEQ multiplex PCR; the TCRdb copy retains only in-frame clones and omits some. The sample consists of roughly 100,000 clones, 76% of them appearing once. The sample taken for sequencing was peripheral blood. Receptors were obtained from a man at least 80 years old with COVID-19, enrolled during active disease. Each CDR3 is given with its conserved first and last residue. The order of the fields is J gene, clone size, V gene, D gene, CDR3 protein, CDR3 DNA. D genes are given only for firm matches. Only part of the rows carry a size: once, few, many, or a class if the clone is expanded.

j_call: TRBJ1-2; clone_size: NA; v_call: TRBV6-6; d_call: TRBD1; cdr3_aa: CASSGTGGFYGYTF; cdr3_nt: TGTGCCAGCAGTGGGACAGGGGGCTTCTATGGCTACACCTTC
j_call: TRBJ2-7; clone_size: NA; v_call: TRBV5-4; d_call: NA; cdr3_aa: CASSSSLGEQYF; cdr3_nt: TGTGCCAGCAGCTCCTCCCTAGGCGAGCAGTACTTC
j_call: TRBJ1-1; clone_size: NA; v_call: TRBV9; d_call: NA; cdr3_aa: CASSVGLGQGITEAFF; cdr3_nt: TGTGCCAGCAGCGTAGGGCTGGGGCAGGGGATTACTGAAGCTTTCTTT
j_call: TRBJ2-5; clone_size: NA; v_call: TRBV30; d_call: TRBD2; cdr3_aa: CAWSKGLAGVETQYF; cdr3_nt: TGTGCCTGGAGTAAGGGACTAGCGGGAGTGGAGACCCAGTACTTC
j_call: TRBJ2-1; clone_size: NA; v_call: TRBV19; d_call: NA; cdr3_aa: CASSRARYNEQFF; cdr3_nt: TGTGCCAGCAGTAGGGCCAGATACAATGAGCAGTTCTTC
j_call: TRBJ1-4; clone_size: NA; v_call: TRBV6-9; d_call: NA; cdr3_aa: CARYYRRGNEKLFF; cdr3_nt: TGTGCCAGATACTACAGGCGGGGAAACGAAAAACTGTTTTTT
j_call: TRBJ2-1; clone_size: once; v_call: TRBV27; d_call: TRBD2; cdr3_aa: CASSPGLGSYNEQFF; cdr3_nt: TGTGCCAGCAGTCCGGGACTAGGGTCCTACAATGAGCAGTTCTTC
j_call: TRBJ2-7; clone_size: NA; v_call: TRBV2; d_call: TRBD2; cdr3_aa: CASSLTSGDPYEQYF; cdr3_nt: TGTGCCAGCAGTCTGACTAGCGGGGACCCCTACGAGCAGTACTTC
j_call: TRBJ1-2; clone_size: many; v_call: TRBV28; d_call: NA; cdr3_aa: CASNLNREKSYGYTF; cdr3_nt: TGTGCCAGCAATCTAAACAGGGAAAAGAGCTATGGCTACACCTTC
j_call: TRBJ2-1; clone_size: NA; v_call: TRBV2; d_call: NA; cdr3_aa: CASSAETGDYNEQFF; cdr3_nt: TGTGCCAGCAGTGCAGAGACGGGGGACTACAATGAGCAGTTCTTC
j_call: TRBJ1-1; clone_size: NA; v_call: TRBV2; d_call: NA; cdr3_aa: CASDSYTEAFF; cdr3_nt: TGTGCCAGTGACAGTTACACTGAAGCTTTCTTT
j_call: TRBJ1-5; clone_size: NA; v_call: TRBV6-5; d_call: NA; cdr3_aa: CASGRQEISNQPQHF; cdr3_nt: TGTGCCAGCGGCAGACAGGAGATTAGCAATCAGCCCCAGCATTTT
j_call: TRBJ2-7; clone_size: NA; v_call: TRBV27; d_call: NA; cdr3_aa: CASSFLGGEQYF; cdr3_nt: TGTGCCAGCAGTTTCCTAGGGGGTGAGCAGTACTTC
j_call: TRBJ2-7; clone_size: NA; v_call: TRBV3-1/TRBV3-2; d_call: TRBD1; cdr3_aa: CASSRTGSYEQYF; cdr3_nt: TGTGCCAGCAGCCGGACAGGGTCCTACGAGCAGTACTTC
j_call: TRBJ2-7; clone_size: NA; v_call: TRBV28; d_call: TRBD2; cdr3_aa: CASSWRAGVPYEQYF; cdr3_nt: TGTGCCAGCAGTTGGAGAGCGGGAGTACCCTACGAGCAGTACTTC
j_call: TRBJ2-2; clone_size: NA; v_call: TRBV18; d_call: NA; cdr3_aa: CASSPTGNTGELFF; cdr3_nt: TGTGCCAGCTCACCGACTGGAAACACCGGGGAGCTGTTTTTT
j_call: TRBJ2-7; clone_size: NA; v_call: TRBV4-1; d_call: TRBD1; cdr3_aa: CASSRDRDYEQYF; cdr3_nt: TGCGCCAGCAGCCGGGACAGGGACTACGAGCAGTACTTC
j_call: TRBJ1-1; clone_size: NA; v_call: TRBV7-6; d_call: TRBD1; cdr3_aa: CASSYLRGTGGVEAFF; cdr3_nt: TGTGCCAGCAGCTACCTCCGAGGGACAGGCGGCGTTGAAGCTTTCTTT
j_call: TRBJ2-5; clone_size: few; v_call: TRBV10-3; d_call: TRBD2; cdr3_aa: CATSTSENREETQYF; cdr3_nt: TGTGCCACCTCGACTAGCGAAAATCGAGAAGAGACCCAGTACTTC
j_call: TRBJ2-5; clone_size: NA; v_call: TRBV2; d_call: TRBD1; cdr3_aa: CASRVARGLEETQYF; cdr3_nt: TGTGCCAGCAGAGTGGCCAGGGGGCTAGAGGAGACCCAGTACTTC
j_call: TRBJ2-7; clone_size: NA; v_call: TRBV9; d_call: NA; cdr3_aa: CASSVSPSDSYEQYF; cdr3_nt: TGTGCCAGCAGCGTAAGTCCTAGCGACTCCTACGAGCAGTACTTC
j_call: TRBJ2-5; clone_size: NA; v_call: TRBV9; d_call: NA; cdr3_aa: CASSVGTGQETQYF; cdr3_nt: TGTGCCAGCAGCGTAGGAACAGGCCAAGAGACCCAGTACTTC